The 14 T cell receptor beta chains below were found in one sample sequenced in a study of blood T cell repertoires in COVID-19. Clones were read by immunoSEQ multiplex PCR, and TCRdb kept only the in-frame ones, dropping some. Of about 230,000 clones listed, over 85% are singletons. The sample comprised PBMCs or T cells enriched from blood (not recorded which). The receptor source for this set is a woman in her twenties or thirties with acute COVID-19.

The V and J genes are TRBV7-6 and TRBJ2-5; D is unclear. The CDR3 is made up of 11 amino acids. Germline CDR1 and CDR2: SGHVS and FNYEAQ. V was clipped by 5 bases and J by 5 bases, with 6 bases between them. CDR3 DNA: TGTGCCAGCAGCCCTCAGGAGACCCAGTACTTC. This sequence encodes CASSPQETQYF.

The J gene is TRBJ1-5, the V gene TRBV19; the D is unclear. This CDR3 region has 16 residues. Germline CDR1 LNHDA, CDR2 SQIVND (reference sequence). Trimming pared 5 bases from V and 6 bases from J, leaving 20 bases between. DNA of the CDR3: TGTGCCAGTAGTGAGCTGGGCGGAAGAGGAGGTCAGCCCCAGCATTTT. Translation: CASSELGGRGGQPQHF.

The CDR3 DNA is TGTGCCAGTCAGGGGGCTGGGGCCAACGTCCTGACTTTC. Translated, it gives CASQGAGANVLTF. The J gene is TRBJ2-6, the V gene TRBV19; TRBD1 matches 7 bases. Germline V lookup: CDR1 LNHDA, CDR2 SQIVND (reference sequence). V lost 8 bases, J lost 2 bases, and 0 bases stayed unmatched. The CDR3 covers 13 residues.

The CDR3 DNA is TGTGCCAGCAGCTTAGGTCAAAATCAGCCCCAGCATTTT. Translating gives CASSLGQNQPQHF. The rearrangement links TRBV7-2 to TRBJ1-5; D unresolved. The CDR3 extends over 13 amino acids. The germline V and J ends were trimmed by 1 base and 4 bases, with 5 bases remaining between them. In germline, CDR1 is SGHTA, CDR2 FQGNSA.

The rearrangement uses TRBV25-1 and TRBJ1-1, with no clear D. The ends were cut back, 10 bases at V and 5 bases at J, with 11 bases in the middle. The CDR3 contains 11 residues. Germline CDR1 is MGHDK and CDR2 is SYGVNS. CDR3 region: CAIITETEAFF. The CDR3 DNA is TGTGCCATTATAACAGAAACTGAAGCTTTCTTT.

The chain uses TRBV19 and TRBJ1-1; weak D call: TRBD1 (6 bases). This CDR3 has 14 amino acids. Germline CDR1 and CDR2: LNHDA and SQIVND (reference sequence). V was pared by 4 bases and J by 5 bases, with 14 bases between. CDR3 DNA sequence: TGTGCCAGTAGTACAAGCCCAGGGGAGACTGAAGCTTTCTTT. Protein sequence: CASSTSPGETEAFF.

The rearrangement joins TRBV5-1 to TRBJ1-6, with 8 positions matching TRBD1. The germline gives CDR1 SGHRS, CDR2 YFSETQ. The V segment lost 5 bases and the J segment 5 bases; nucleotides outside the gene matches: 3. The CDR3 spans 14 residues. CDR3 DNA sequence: TGCGCCAGCAGGACAGGGGTGAATAATTCACCCCTCCACTTT. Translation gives CASRTGVNNSPLHF.

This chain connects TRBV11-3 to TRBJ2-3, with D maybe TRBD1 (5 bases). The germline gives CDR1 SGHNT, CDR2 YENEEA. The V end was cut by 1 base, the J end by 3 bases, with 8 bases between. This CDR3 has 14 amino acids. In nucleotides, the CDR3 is TGTGCCAGCAGCTTAGTAGCAGGGACAGATACGCAGTATTTT. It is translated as CASSLVAGTDTQYF. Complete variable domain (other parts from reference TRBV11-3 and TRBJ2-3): EAGVVQSPRYKIIEKKQPVAFWCNPISGHNTLYWYLQNLGQGPELLIRYENEEAVDDSQLPKDRFSAERLKGVDSTLKIQPAELGDSAVYLCASSLVAGTDTQYFGPGTRLTVL.

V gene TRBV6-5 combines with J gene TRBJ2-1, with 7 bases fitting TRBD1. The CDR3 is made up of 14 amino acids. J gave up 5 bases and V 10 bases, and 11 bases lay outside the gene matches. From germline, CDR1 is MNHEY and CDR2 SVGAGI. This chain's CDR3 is CATVRQGVDNEQFF. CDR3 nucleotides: TGTGCCACTGTCCGACAGGGAGTGGACAATGAGCAGTTCTTC.

The CDR3 bases are TGCGCCAGCAGAATGACAGGGGATAATTCACCCCTCCACTTT. This translates into CASRMTGDNSPLHF. This chain joins TRBV5-1 and TRBJ1-6; 8 bases agree with TRBD1. V dropped 5 bases and J dropped 5; count of bases not matched to a gene: 3. Germline loops: CDR1 SGHRS, CDR2 YFSETQ. The CDR3 has 14 residues.

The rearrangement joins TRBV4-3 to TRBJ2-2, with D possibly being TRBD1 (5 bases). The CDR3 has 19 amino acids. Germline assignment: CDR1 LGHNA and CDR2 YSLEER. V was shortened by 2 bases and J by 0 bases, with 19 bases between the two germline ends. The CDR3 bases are TGCGCCAGCAGCCAAAGAAGGCAGGGATACCTGACGAACACCGGGGAGCTGTTTTTT. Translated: CASSQRRQGYLTNTGELFF.

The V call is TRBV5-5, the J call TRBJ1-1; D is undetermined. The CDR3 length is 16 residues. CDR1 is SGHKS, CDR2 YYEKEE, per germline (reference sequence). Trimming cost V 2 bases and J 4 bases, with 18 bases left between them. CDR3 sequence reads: CASSFSRRPQATEAFF. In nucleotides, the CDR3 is TGTGCCAGCAGCTTTTCCCGACGACCTCAGGCCACTGAAGCTTTCTTT.

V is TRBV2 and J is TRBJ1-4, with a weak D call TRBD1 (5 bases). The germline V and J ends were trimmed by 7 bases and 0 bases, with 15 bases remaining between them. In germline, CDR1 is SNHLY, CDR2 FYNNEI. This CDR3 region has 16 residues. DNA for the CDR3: TGTGCCAGCATAAGGGGCCCAGTTGCAACTAATGAAAAACTGTTTTTT. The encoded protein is CASIRGPVATNEKLFF.

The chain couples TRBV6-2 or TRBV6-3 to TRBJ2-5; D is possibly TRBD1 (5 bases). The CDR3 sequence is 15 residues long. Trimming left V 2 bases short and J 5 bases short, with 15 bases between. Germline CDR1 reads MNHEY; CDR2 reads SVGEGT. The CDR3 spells CASSYTGWGLETQYF. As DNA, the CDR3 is TGTGCCAGCAGTTACACCGGCTGGGGCTTGGAGACCCAGTACTTC.